A single T cell receptor beta chain is shown here with its context. This CDR3 has 16 residues. From germline, CDR1 is SGHDT and CDR2 YYEEEE. V lost 2 bases, J lost 1 base, and 13 bases lay in between. This record belongs to a study of low-dose radiotherapy and immunotherapy resistance in tumors. Across the study: Patients of Cohort 1 had 0.5 Gy fractions every 2 weeks, which summed to 6.5 Gy.

Alpha and beta chains were covered, as first-strand cDNA relied on TRAV- and TRBV-specific primers. TCR amplification used about 20 PCR cycles, a constant-region primer and a V-primer adapter. TCRdb re-analysed the reads in MiXCR, keeping a single row per CDR3 protein. The sample includes tens of thousands of distinct CDR3 sequences, approximately 25% of them seen just once. Time point noted: before trial treatment. Every donor's regimen consisted of nivolumab, ipilimumab, aspirin, low-dose cyclophosphamide and low-dose radiotherapy. Patients with advanced, tumor-infiltrating lymphocyte-negative solid tumors were eligible.

The receptor comes from a male donor with prostate cancer. The rearrangement links TRBV5-6 to TRBJ2-1; a possible D gene is TRBD1 (5 bases). The sequencing used PBMCs, collected before treatment. CDR3 nucleotides: TGTGCCAGCAGCTTAAACAGGAAATATTCCTACAATGAGCAGTTCTTC. Its translation is CASSLNRKYSYNEQFF.